Given below is one T cell receptor (beta chain) in context. This sample is part of a study of blood T cell repertoires in COVID-19. Background on the study: The United States, Italy and Spain provided the acute and convalescent COVID-19 samples.

This CDR3 has 16 amino acids. In germline, CDR1 is SGHVS, CDR2 FQNEAQ. V lost 0 bases, J lost 4 bases, and 15 bases lay in between. Method: immunoSEQ multiplex PCR; TCRdb's copy keeps in-frame clones and lacks some. The sample holds more than 250,000 clones, around 87% seen once. What the recovered Cohort 3 donors had was two negative PCRs, clearance, or symptom resolution. Specimen: PBMCs or T cells enriched from blood (not recorded which). The V gene is TRBV7-8, the J gene TRBJ2-5; D ambiguous. The sequence derives from a woman in her twenties or thirties who had recovered from COVID-19. For the CDR3, the DNA is TGTGCCAGCAGCTTAGCGCTCTTTGAATCGGGAGAGACCCAGTACTTC. It specifies CASSLALFESGETQYF.